The 32 T cell receptor beta chains presented below share a single source sample, sequenced in a study of sequential checkpoint blockade in melanoma. Assay: immunoSEQ multiplex PCR; the TCRdb copy retains only in-frame clones and omits some. Of 37,000 or so clones in the sample, approximately 30% were seen once. Treatment meaning: randomized to nivolumab then ipilimumab (arm A) or the reverse (arm B). The material was tumor tissue (inferred from file names), obtained from a patient given nivolumab and ipilimumab in sequence. These receptors all stem from a human donor with melanoma.

The chain is built from TRBV11-3 and TRBJ2-7; TRBD2 matches 16 bases. Germline values: CDR1 SGHNT, CDR2 YENEEA. The CDR3 contains 15 residues. J lost 9 bases, V lost 5 bases, and 7 bases had no gene match. The CDR3 is CASSPGTSGRGVQYF. CDR3 DNA: TGTGCCAGCAGCCCGGGGACTAGCGGGAGGGGCGTGCAGTACTTC.

The table lists this clone with a few counts. The gene calls are TRBV11-3 and TRBJ2-1, with 10 bases lining up with TRBD1. V dropped 2 bases and J dropped 5; count of bases not matched to a gene: 9. The CDR3 contains 17 residues. Germline CDR1 is SGHNT and CDR2 is YENEEA. The CDR3 bases are TGTGCCAGCAGCTTAAATTGGGCGGGACAGGGGAACAATGAGCAGTTCTTC. Its translation: CASSLNWAGQGNNEQFF. The whole variable domain, filled in from reference TRBV11-3 and TRBJ2-1, reads EAGVVQSPRYKIIEKKQPVAFWCNPISGHNTLYWYLQNLGQGPELLIRYENEEAVDDSQLPKDRFSAERLKGVDSTLKIQPAELGDSAVYLCASSLNWAGQGNNEQFFGPGTRLTVL.

J is TRBJ1-2 and V is TRBV4-1, with TRBD1 matching over 8 bases. CDR3 length: 15 residues. The germline gives CDR1 MGHRA, CDR2 YSYEKL. The ends lost 1 base at V and 6 bases at J; junction bases unmatched: 7. As DNA, the CDR3 is TGCGCCAGCAGCCAAGGGAGGGGGGGACAGGATGGCTACACCTTC. This translates into CASSQGRGGQDGYTF.

The chain employs TRBV29-1 and TRBJ1-2; 7 nucleotides align to TRBD1. This CDR3 contains 13 residues. The V and J ends lost 3 bases and 4 bases, in that order; junction bases with no gene match: 5. Germline CDR1 reads SQVTM; CDR2 reads ANQGSEA. The CDR3 DNA reads TGCAGCGTTGAGCGACAGGGATCCTATGGCTACACCTTC. Translation: CSVERQGSYGYTF.

The chain combines TRBV18 with TRBJ1-5, with D tentatively TRBD1 (6 bases). CDR1 and CDR2 (germline): KGHSH, LQKENI. The CDR3 runs 17 residues. Trimming took 1 base from V and 0 from J, leaving 13 bases between them. The CDR3 protein is CASSPRPGDYSNQPQHF. CDR3 bases: TGTGCCAGCTCACCACGGCCAGGGGATTATAGCAATCAGCCCCAGCATTTT.

The table lists this clone with a few counts. J is TRBJ2-7 and V is TRBV10-3; no clear D gene. The germline CDR1 and CDR2 sequences are ENHRY and SYGVKD. Trimming removed 5 bases from V and 2 bases from J, with 7 bases in between. The CDR3 sequence is 12 residues long. CDR3: CAISSYAYEQYF. The CDR3 DNA reads as TGTGCCATCAGTTCGTACGCCTACGAGCAGTACTTC.

The gene calls are TRBV9 and TRBJ2-1; D is ambiguous. Germline CDR1 SGDLS, CDR2 YYNGEE. Trimming took off 3 bases at V and 8 bases at J, with 9 bases between the two ends. This CDR3 comprises 12 residues. The CDR3 is CASSAYPDEQFF. For the CDR3, the DNA is TGTGCCAGCAGCGCCTACCCGGATGAGCAGTTCTTC. The whole variable domain, remainder taken from reference TRBV9 and TRBJ2-1, is DSGVTQTPKHLITATGQRVTLRCSPRSGDLSVYWYQQSLDQGLQFLIQYYNGEERAKGNILERFSAQQFPDLHSELNLSSLELGDSALYFCASSAYPDEQFFGPGTRLTVL.

J is TRBJ2-1 and V is TRBV18; D may correspond to TRBD1 or TRBD2 (5 bases each). The germline V gene has CDR1 KGHSH and CDR2 LQKENI. The CDR3 has 15 residues. V dropped 5 bases and J dropped 2 bases, with 13 bases sitting between them. The CDR3 region has the DNA TGTGCCAGCTCAACGAAGGGGACCCCCTACAATGAGCAGTTCTTC. It yields the protein CASSTKGTPYNEQFF.

The chain has TRBV2 and TRBJ1-1, with 7 bases that match TRBD1. This CDR3 has 14 residues. From germline, CDR1 is SNHLY and CDR2 FYNNEI. The V and J ends lost 8 bases and 0 bases, in that order; junction bases with no gene match: 6. In DNA form, the CDR3 reads TGTGCCAGCGGCAAGGGGGCGCTGAACACTGAAGCTTTCTTT. It yields the protein CASGKGALNTEAFF.

This clone was observed at least ten times. The gene calls are TRBV6-8 and TRBJ2-1; 9 positions agree with TRBD2. Germline CDR1 MNHGY, CDR2 SAAAGT. The trim removed 5 bases at V and 3 bases at J, leaving 11 bases unmatched. This CDR3 contains 17 residues. CDR3 in amino acids: CASSQYFGGRVYNEQFF. The CDR3, as DNA: TGTGCCAGCAGTCAATACTTTGGCGGGAGGGTCTACAATGAGCAGTTCTTC.

This chain connects TRBV7-5 to TRBJ2-7; the table calls TRBD2, which could not be checked here. TRBV7-5 is marked as a pseudogene. This CDR3 region has 14 residues. The CDR3 DNA reads TGTGCCAGCAGCCCATCCGCGTCGTCCTACGAGCAGTACTTC. Encoded protein: CASSPSASSYEQYF.

The chain couples TRBV5-1 to TRBJ2-5; 7 bases align to TRBD1. Germline V lookup: CDR1 SGHRS, CDR2 YFSETQ. There are 15 residues in the CDR3. V lost 4 bases and J lost 5; bases outside the gene matches: 11. CDR3 DNA: TGCGCCAGCAGCATTGAGGGGGCGCCTGGGGAGACCCAGTACTTC. Translating gives CASSIEGAPGETQYF.

The rearrangement uses TRBV6-8 and TRBJ1-1; 10 nucleotides align to TRBD1. The germline V gene has CDR1 MNHGY and CDR2 SAAAGT. CDR3 size: 15 residues. J gave up 4 bases and V 10 bases, and 12 bases lay outside the gene matches. CDR3 sequence reads: CAINDRGLISTEAFF. The CDR3 DNA follows: TGTGCCATCAACGACAGGGGGCTTATTAGCACTGAAGCTTTCTTT.

The chain links TRBV6-8 to TRBJ1-6; D is unclear. Germline CDR1 MNHGY, CDR2 SAAAGT. The V and J ends lost 5 bases and 9 bases respectively, with 11 bases between them. This CDR3 contains 13 residues. As DNA, the CDR3 is TGTGCCAGCAGTACCCAGAGAACTTCACCCCTCCACTTT. This translates into CASSTQRTSPLHF.

This clone was counted many times. This chain uses TRBV11-3 with TRBJ1-4, with unresolved D. Trimming removed 8 bases from V and 7 bases from J, with 17 bases in between. Germline V gives CDR1 SGHNT, CDR2 YENEEA. The CDR3 extends over 14 amino acids. The DNA for the CDR3 is TGTGCCAGCTCCGGGCAGCCTCTTCCTGAAAAACTGTTTTTT. It encodes CASSGQPLPEKLFF.

In this sample, this clone turned up a few times. The genes are TRBV15 and TRBJ1-2, with unresolved D. The CDR3 runs 14 residues. Trimming took 1 base from V and 0 from J, leaving 6 bases between them. Per germline, CDR1 LNHNV and CDR2 YYDKDF (reference sequence). The CDR3 nucleotides are TGTGCCACCAGCAGAGGGGGAACTAACTATGGCTACACCTTC. Amino acid sequence: CATSRGGTNYGYTF. The full variable domain, completed using reference TRBV15 and TRBJ1-2, is DAMVIQNPRYQVTQFGKPVTLSCSQTLNHNVMYWYQQKSSQAPKLLFHYYDKDFNNEADTPDNFQSRRPNTSFCFLDIRSPGLGDTAMYLCATSRGGTNYGYTFGSGTRLTVV.

This clone came up a few times. The V gene is TRBV25-1, the J gene TRBJ2-4; 7 bases are a match to TRBD2. Germline V gene sequence: CDR1 MGHDK, CDR2 SYGVNS. Germline trimming cut 5 bases from V and 4 bases from J; bases unmatched to any gene: 2. This CDR3 is 13 amino acids long. The DNA for the CDR3 is TGTGCCAGCAGTTCTAGCGGAAAAAACATTCAGTACTTC. Translation: CASSSSGKNIQYF.

The rearrangement joins TRBV10-2 to TRBJ2-3, with 12 bases lining up with TRBD2. The CDR3 consists of 19 residues. From germline, CDR1 is WSHSY and CDR2 SAAADI. J gave up 2 bases and V 6 bases, and 15 bases lay outside the gene matches. Here the CDR3 reads CASRVSFGLAGLLTDTQYF. The CDR3 DNA sequence: TGCGCCAGCAGGGTAAGTTTCGGACTAGCGGGATTACTCACAGATACGCAGTATTTT.

V is TRBV10-2 and J is TRBJ2-3; no reliable D call. V was shortened by 5 bases and J by 0 bases, with 15 bases between the two germline ends. Germline V gives CDR1 WSHSY, CDR2 SAAADI. The CDR3 totals 16 residues. The CDR3 sequence: CASSPHGQTSTDTQYF. Written as DNA, the CDR3 is TGCGCCAGCAGTCCACATGGGCAGACTAGCACAGATACGCAGTATTTT.

This clone has just a few counts. The V call is TRBV5-1, the J call TRBJ1-5, with TRBD1 matching 8 bases. The V and J ends lost 0 bases and 5 bases, in that order; junction bases with no gene match: 1. Germline CDR1 reads SGHRS; CDR2 reads YFSETQ. This CDR3 has 14 amino acids. CDR3 DNA: TGCGCCAGCAGCTTGGAGACAGGGGATCAGCCCCAGCATTTT. This codes for CASSLETGDQPQHF.

V and J are TRBV15 and TRBJ2-1; no firm D call. The germline V and J ends were trimmed by 0 bases and 6 bases, with 12 bases remaining between them. This CDR3 comprises 15 residues. Germline V gives CDR1 LNHNV, CDR2 YYDKDF (reference sequence). The CDR3 here is CATSRDDGTRNEQFF. In DNA, the CDR3 is TGTGCCACCAGCAGAGATGATGGCACCCGCAATGAGCAGTTCTTC. Full variable domain (missing parts from reference TRBV15 and TRBJ2-1): DAMVIQNPRYQVTQFGKPVTLSCSQTLNHNVMYWYQQKSSQAPKLLFHYYDKDFNNEADTPDNFQSRRPNTSFCFLDIRSPGLGDTAMYLCATSRDDGTRNEQFFGPGTRLTVL.

The V and J genes are TRBV19 and TRBJ2-1, with 8 bases lining up with TRBD1. Germline V gene lookup returns CDR1 LNHDA and CDR2 SQIVND (reference sequence). This CDR3 has 16 residues. V lost 5 bases to trimming and J lost 5 bases; unmatched junction nucleotides: 11. The CDR3 protein is CASSPGQARMDNEQFF. The CDR3 coding sequence is TGTGCCAGTAGTCCGGGACAGGCTAGGATGGACAATGAGCAGTTCTTC.

The chain combines TRBV6-8 with TRBJ1-1; no reliable D call. CDR3 length: 15 residues. V lost 4 bases and J 4 bases, leaving 16 bases between the germline ends. In germline, CDR1 is MNHGY, CDR2 SAAAGT. The CDR3 spells CASSSPRMGSTEAFF. CDR3 DNA: TGTGCCAGCAGTTCCCCCAGAATGGGGTCCACTGAAGCTTTCTTT.

This clone showed up just a few times. This chain connects TRBV6-8 to TRBJ1-1; D not certain. The CDR3 runs 16 residues. Germline values: CDR1 MNHGY, CDR2 SAAAGT. V lost 5 bases to trimming and J lost 7 bases, with 23 bases between them. CDR3 amino acids: CASSQSVGPGIYEAFF. The CDR3 DNA reads TGTGCCAGCAGTCAGAGCGTTGGGCCAGGAATTTATGAAGCTTTCTTT.

This clone showed up just a few times. CDR3 coding DNA: TGTGCCACCTCCGGGGCCGCCCAACAGCCCCAGCATTTT. Encoded protein: CATSGAAQQPQHF. This chain links TRBV6-8 with TRBJ1-5; D is perhaps TRBD1 (5 bases). The ends were cut back, 10 bases at V and 7 bases at J, with 17 bases in the middle. The germline V gene has CDR1 MNHGY and CDR2 SAAAGT. The CDR3 sequence is 13 residues long.

There are a few counts of this clone. The chain employs TRBV28 and TRBJ2-1, with TRBD1 as a possible D gene (5 bases). Germline assignment: CDR1 MDHEN and CDR2 SYDVKM. V was shortened by 6 bases and J by 5 bases, with 14 bases between the two germline ends. This CDR3 comprises 14 residues. This CDR3 reads CASSRTPMNNEQFF. DNA of the CDR3: TGTGCCAGCAGCCGGACACCCATGAACAATGAGCAGTTCTTC.

This sequence joins TRBV9 and TRBJ2-7, with 7 bases that match TRBD2. The CDR3 loop spans 15 amino acids. Germline V lookup: CDR1 SGDLS, CDR2 YYNGEE. With 0 bases clipped from V and 2 bases from J, the junction kept 5 bases outside the gene matches. CDR3 DNA sequence: TGTGCCAGCAGCGTAGCGGGGGGTCCCACCTACGAGCAGTACTTC. As protein: CASSVAGGPTYEQYF.

The CDR3 DNA reads as TGTGCCAGCAGTTACTCCGTTCAGGGCGCCTCATATGGCTACACCTTC. This gives the protein CASSYSVQGASYGYTF. The gene calls are TRBV6-8 and TRBJ1-2; a weak D match, TRBD1 (5 bases). The CDR3 totals 16 residues. Germline V gene lookup returns CDR1 MNHGY and CDR2 SAAAGT. Trimming took 0 bases from V and 5 from J, leaving 16 bases between them.

J is TRBJ2-3 and V is TRBV11-3, with D possibly TRBD2 on 6 matching bases. Germline-derived CDR1 and CDR2 are SGHNT and YENEEA. V was pared by 5 bases and J by 3 bases, with 12 bases between. This CDR3 spans 14 amino acids. In DNA, the CDR3 is TGTGCCAGCAGCGACCTTGGGGGGACAGATACGCAGTATTTT. Translation gives CASSDLGGTDTQYF.

The chain couples TRBV11-3 to TRBJ1-4; possible D gene TRBD1, 5 bases. With 5 bases removed from V and 8 bases from J, the gap between germline ends came to 15 bases. Germline V CDR1 and CDR2: SGHNT, YENEEA. The CDR3 runs 14 residues. Here the CDR3 DNA reads TGTGCCAGCAGCCCGATGACGCGGGGGGAAAAACTGTTTTTT. The encoded protein is CASSPMTRGEKLFF.

This chain uses TRBV28 with TRBJ2-7, with D maybe TRBD1 (5 bases). The germline gives CDR1 MDHEN, CDR2 SYDVKM. The V end lost 8 bases, the J end lost 2 bases, and 16 bases lay between the germline ends. The CDR3 is 14 amino acids. The CDR3 DNA sequence: TGTGCCAGCGGGGCGTTAGGGTTCACCTACGAGCAGTACTTC. Its protein product is CASGALGFTYEQYF.

The rearrangement uses TRBV6-8 and TRBJ1-1; D is ambiguous. The CDR3 runs 14 residues. V was cut by 2 bases and J by 0 bases, with 7 bases left in between. From germline, CDR1 is MNHGY and CDR2 SAAAGT. The CDR3 protein is CASSYSGLNTEAFF. As DNA, the CDR3 is TGTGCCAGCAGTTACAGTGGCTTGAACACTGAAGCTTTCTTT.